This TCR beta chain was obtained from a study of T cell responses to AZD1222 COVID-19 vaccine. The CDR3 has 14 residues. The germline gives CDR1 MNHEY, CDR2 SVGAGI. Trimming shortened V by 1 base and J by 1 base, and 5 bases separated the two germline ends. With regard to this clone: In the same sample, other DNA sequences code for this CDR3.

The method was immunoSEQ multiplex PCR; TCRdb's version includes in-frame clones alone and lacks a portion of them. The sample yields roughly 150,000 clones, about 90% seen once. The sample was peripheral blood, taken 28 days after the second AZD1222 dose. V is TRBV6-5 and J is TRBJ1-5; D unresolved. The origin of this receptor is an adult who received the AZD1222 COVID-19 vaccine. CDR3 sequence reads: CASSYLGSNQPQHF. CDR3 nucleotide sequence: TGTGCCAGCAGTTACTTGGGAAGCAATCAGCCCCAGCATTTT.